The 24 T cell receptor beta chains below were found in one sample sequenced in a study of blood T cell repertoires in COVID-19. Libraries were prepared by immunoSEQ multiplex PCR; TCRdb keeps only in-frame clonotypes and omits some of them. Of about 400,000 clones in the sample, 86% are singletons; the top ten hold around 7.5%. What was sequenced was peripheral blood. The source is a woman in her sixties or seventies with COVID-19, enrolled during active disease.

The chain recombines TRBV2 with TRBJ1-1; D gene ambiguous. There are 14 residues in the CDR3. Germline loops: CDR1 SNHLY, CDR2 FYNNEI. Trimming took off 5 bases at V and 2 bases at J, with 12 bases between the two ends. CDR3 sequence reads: CASSLGNLNTEAFF. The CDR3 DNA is TGTGCCAGCAGTTTGGGCAACCTTAACACTGAAGCTTTCTTT.

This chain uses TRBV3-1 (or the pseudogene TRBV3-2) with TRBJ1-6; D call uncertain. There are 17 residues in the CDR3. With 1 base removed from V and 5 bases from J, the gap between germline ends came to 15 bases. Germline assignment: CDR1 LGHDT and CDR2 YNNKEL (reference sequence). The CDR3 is CASSQAGWGSDNSPLHF. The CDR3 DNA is TGTGCCAGCAGCCAAGCGGGGTGGGGATCCGATAATTCACCCCTCCACTTT.

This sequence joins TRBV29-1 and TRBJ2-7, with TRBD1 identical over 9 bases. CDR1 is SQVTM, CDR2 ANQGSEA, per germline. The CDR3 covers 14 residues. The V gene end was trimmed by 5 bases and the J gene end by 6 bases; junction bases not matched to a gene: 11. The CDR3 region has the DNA TGCAGCGTTCAGTTGGGACAGGGCTTTCCCGAGCAGTACTTC. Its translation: CSVQLGQGFPEQYF.

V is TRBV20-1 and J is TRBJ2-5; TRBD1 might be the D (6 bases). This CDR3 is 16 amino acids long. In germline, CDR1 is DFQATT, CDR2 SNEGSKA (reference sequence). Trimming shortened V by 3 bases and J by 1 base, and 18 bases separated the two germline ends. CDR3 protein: CSASGGTGQTQETQYF. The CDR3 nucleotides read TGCAGTGCTAGTGGGGGCACAGGACAGACCCAAGAGACCCAGTACTTC.

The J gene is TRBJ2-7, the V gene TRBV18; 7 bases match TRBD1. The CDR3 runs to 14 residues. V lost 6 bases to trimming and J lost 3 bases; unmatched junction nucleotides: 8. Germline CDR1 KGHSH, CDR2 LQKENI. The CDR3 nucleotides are TGTGCCAGCTCGCCGTCGACAGGGAACTACGAGCAGTACTTC. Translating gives CASSPSTGNYEQYF.

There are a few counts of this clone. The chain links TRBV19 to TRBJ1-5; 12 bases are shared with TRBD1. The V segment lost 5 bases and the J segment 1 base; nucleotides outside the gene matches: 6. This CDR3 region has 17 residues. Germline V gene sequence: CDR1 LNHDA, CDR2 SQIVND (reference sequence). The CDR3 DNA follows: TGTGCCAGTAGTCCAGGGACAGGGGGCTCGAGCAATCAGCCCCAGCATTTT. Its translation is CASSPGTGGSSNQPQHF.

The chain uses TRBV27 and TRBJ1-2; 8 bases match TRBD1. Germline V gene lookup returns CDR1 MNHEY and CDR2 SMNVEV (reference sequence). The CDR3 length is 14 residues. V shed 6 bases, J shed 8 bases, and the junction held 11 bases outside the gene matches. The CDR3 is CASSPDRGRGGYTF. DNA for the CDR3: TGTGCCAGCAGCCCAGACAGGGGAAGGGGAGGCTACACCTTC.

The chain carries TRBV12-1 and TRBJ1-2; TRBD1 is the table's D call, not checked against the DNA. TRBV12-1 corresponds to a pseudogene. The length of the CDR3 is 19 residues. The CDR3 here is CASSFIKGWLVEFNYGYTF. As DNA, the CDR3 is TGTGCCAGCAGCTTTATTAAGGGGTGGCTTGTCGAATTCAACTATGGCTACACCTTC.

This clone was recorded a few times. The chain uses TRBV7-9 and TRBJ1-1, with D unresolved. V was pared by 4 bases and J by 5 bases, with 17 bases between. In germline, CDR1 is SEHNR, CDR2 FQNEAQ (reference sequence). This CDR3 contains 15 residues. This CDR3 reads CASSWGVTRATEAFF. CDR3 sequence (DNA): TGTGCCAGCAGCTGGGGTGTAACTAGGGCAACTGAAGCTTTCTTT.

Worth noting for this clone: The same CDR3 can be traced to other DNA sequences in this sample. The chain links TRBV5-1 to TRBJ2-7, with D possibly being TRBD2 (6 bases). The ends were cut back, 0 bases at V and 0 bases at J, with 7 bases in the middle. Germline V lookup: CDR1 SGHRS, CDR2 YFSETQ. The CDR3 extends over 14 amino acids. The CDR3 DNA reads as TGCGCCAGCAGCTTGGCGGGGGACTCCTACGAGCAGTACTTC. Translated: CASSLAGDSYEQYF.

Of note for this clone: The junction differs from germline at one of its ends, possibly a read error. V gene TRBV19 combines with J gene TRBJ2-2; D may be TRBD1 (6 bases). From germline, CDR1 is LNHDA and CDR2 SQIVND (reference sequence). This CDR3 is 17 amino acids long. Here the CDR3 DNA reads TGTGCCAGTAGTCCCGGGGCACGAACAGGGAACGCCGGGGAGCTGTTTTTT. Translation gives CASSPGARTGNAGELFF.

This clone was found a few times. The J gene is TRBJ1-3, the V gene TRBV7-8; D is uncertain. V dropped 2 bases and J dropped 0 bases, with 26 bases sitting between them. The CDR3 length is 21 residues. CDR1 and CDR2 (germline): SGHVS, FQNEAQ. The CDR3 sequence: CASSLISVPGTPDSSGNTIYF. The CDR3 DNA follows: TGTGCCAGCAGCTTAATTTCCGTCCCGGGTACCCCGGATTCCTCTGGAAACACCATATATTTT.

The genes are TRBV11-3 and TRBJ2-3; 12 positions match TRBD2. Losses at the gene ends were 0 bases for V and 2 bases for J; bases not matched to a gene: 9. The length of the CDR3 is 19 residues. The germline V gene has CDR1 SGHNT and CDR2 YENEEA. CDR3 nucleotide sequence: TGTGCCAGCAGCTTAGATCTAGCGGGGGGGCAAGGAAACACAGATACGCAGTATTTT. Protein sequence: CASSLDLAGGQGNTDTQYF.

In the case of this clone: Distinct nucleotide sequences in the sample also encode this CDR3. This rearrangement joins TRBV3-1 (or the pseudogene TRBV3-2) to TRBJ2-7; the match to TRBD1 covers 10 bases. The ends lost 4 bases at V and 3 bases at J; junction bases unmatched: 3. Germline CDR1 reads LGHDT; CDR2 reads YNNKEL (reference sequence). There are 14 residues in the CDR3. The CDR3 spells CASSPRDRGYEQYF. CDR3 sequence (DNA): TGTGCCAGCAGCCCGCGGGACAGGGGCTACGAGCAGTACTTC.

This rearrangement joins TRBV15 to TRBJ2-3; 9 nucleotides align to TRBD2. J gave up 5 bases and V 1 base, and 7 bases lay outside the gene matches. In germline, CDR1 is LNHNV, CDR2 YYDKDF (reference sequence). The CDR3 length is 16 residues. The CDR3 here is CATSRAGLALIDTQYF. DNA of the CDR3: TGTGCCACCAGCAGAGCCGGACTAGCGCTCATAGATACGCAGTATTTT. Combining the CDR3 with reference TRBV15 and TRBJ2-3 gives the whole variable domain DAMVIQNPRYQVTQFGKPVTLSCSQTLNHNVMYWYQQKSSQAPKLLFHYYDKDFNNEADTPDNFQSRRPNTSFCFLDIRSPGLGDTAMYLCATSRAGLALIDTQYFGPGTRLTVL.

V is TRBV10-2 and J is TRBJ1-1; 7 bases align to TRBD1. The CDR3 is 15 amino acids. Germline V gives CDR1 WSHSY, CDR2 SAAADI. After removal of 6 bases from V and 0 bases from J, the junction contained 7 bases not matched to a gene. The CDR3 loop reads CASSRQGPMNTEAFF. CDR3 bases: TGCGCCAGCAGCCGACAGGGACCTATGAACACTGAAGCTTTCTTT.

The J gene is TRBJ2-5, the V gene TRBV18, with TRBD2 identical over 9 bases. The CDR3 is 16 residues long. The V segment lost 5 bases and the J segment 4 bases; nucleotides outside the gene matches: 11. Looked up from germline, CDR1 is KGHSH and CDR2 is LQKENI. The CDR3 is CASSSALGAGGETQYF. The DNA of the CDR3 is TGTGCCAGCTCATCCGCTTTAGGAGCGGGGGGAGAGACCCAGTACTTC.

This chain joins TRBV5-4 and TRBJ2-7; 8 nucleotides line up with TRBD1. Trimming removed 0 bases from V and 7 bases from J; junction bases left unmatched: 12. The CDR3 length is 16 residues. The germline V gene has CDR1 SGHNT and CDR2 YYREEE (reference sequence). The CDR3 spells CASSLGFQAGGNEQYF. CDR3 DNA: TGTGCCAGCAGCTTGGGTTTTCAGGCAGGGGGCAATGAGCAGTACTTC.

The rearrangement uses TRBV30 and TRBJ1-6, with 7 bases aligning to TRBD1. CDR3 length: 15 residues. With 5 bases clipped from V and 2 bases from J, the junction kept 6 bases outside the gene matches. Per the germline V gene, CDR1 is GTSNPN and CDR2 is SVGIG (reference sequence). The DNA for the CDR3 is TGTGCCTGGGACAGGGAGGGGACCTATAATTCACCCCTCCACTTT. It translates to CAWDREGTYNSPLHF.

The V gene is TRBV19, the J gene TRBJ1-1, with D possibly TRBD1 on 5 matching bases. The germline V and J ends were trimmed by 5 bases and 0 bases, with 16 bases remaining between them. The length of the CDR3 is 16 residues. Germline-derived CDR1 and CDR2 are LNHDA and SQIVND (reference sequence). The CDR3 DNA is TGTGCCAGTAGTTCCCGACAGTGGACCATGAACACTGAAGCTTTCTTT. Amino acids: CASSSRQWTMNTEAFF.

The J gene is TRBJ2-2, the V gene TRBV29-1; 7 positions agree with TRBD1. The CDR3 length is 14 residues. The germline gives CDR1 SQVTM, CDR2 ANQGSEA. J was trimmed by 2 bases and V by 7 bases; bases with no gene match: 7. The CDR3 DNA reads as TGCAGCGGACGGGACAGACAAAACACCGGGGAGCTGTTTTTT. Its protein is CSGRDRQNTGELFF.

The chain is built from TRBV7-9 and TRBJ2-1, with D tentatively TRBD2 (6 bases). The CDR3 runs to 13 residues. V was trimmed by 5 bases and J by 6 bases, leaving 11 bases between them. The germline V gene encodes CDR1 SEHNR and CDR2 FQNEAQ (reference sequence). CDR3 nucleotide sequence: TGTGCCAGCAGCCGGGAGAGTACCAATGAGCAGTTCTTC. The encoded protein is CASSRESTNEQFF. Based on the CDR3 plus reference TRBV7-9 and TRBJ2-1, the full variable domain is DTGVSQNPRHKITKRGQNVTFRCDPISEHNRLYWYRQTLGQGPEFLTYFQNEAQLEKSRLLSDRFSAERPKGSFSTLEIQRTEQGDSAMYLCASSRESTNEQFFGPGTRLTVL.

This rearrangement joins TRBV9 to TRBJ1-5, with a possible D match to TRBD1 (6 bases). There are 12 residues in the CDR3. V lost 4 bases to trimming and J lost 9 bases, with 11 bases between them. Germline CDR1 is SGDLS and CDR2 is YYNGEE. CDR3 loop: CASSHQGGPQHF. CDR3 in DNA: TGTGCCAGCAGCCACCAAGGGGGGCCCCAGCATTTT.

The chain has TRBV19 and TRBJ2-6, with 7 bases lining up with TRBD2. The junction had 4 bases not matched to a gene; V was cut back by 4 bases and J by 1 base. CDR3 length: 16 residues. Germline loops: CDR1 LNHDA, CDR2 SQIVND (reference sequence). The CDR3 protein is CASSNDGGSGANVLTF. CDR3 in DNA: TGTGCCAGTAGTAATGACGGGGGGTCTGGGGCCAACGTCCTGACTTTC.